These T cell receptor beta chains were read from a single sample in a study of response to subunit inactivated influenza vaccine. MiXCR, applied by TCRdb to the RT-PCR reads, yields one record per CDR3 protein. The data hold roughly 700,000 distinct CDR3 sequences, with approximately 15% observed a single time. This specimen was PBMCs from blood, taken 14 to 15 days before vaccination. The receptors here all came from a man aged 45-65 years who received an inactivated influenza vaccine. The CDR3 runs from the conserved cysteine through the conserved F or W. Each record gives: clone size, D gene, V gene, J gene, CDR3 DNA, CDR3 protein. A D gene is named only where the DNA matches it firmly. Some rows mark clone size as missing; the rest say once, few, many or name a class of expanded clone.

few	.	TRBV7-8	TRBJ2-7	TGTGCCAGCAGCACCGGACTGTCCGACGAGCAGTACTTC	CASSTGLSDEQYF
.	TRBD1	TRBV9	TRBJ1-1	TGTGCCAGCAGCGTAGACCAAGGGGGCTCGAACACTGAAGCTTTCTTT	CASSVDQGGSNTEAFF
few	.	TRBV14	TRBJ2-1	TGTGCCAGCAGCCAAAGATCGTCACGTGAGCAGTTCTTC	CASSQRSSREQFF
.	.	TRBV19	TRBJ2-3	TGTGCCAGTACTAGGCGGGGAGGCACAGATACGCAGTATTTT	CASTRRGGTDTQYF
few	.	TRBV11-2	TRBJ2-3	TGTGCCAGCAGCTTAGATCGGGGGACCCCAGGCACAGATACGCAGTATTTT	CASSLDRGTPGTDTQYF
few	TRBD1	TRBV19	TRBJ1-5	TGTGCCAGTCTTGGGGACAGACTGAGCAATCAGCCCCAGCATTTT	CASLGDRLSNQPQHF
few	.	TRBV5-1	TRBJ1-4	TGCGCCAGCAGCTTCGGGCAGTATGCAACTAATGAAAAACTGTTTTTT	CASSFGQYATNEKLFF
few	.	TRBV2	TRBJ1-1	TGTGCCAGCCCTGGAGGGGTGATGAACACTGAAGCTTTCTTT	CASPGGVMNTEAFF
many	.	TRBV12-3/TRBV12-4	TRBJ2-5	TGTGCCAGCAGTTTGGGGGGCGCGAGAGAGACCCAGTACTTC	CASSLGGARETQYF
few	.	TRBV6-1	TRBJ1-1	TGTGCCAGCACTCCTTTTAGGGAAGCTTTCTTT	CASTPFREAFF
many	.	TRBV6-1	TRBJ2-6	TGTGCCAGCAGCCGCCTGGGTACTGGGGCCAACGTCCTGACTTTC	CASSRLGTGANVLTF
.	TRBD1	TRBV16	TRBJ1-2	TGTGCCAGCAGCCACCTTATGGCCGGACAGGGAAACTATGGCTACACCTTC	CASSHLMAGQGNYGYTF
.	.	TRBV12-3/TRBV12-4	TRBJ2-7	TGTGCCAGCACCAAGGCAGGCTCCTACGAGCAGTACTTC	CASTKAGSYEQYF
few	TRBD2	TRBV20-1	TRBJ2-2	TGCAGTGCTAGATACTCCCGACTAGCGGCGAACACCGGGGAGCTGTTTTTT	CSARYSRLAANTGELFF
.	.	TRBV7-9	TRBJ1-1	TGTGCCAGCAGCCCGGGAGGGGGGAGGTCTGAAGCTTTCTTT	CASSPGGGRSEAFF
many	.	TRBV3-1	TRBJ2-5	TGTGCCAGCAGCCTGGGGGTCCTGGAGACCCAGTACTTC	CASSLGVLETQYF
.	.	TRBV6-1	TRBJ1-1	TGTGCCACCACAGGGACTGAGGGTACTGAAGCTTTCTTT	CATTGTEGTEAFF
few	.	TRBV12-3/TRBV12-4	TRBJ2-7	TGTGCCAGCAGTTTAAGTGGACTTCCCGAGTACTTC	CASSLSGLPEYF
few	.	TRBV29-1	TRBJ2-1	TGCAGCGTTGACAGGGGAGGGGATGAGCAGTTCTTC	CSVDRGGDEQFF
many	.	TRBV20-1	TRBJ2-7	TGCAGTGGGCGGGACACCTCCTACGAGCAGTACTTC	CSGRDTSYEQYF
many	.	TRBV6-1	TRBJ2-7	TGTGCCAGCTTGGGACGGGAATCCATCGAGCAGTACTTC	CASLGRESIEQYF
many	.	TRBV5-4	TRBJ2-3	TGTGCCAGCAGCTTGACCATTCGGACTATCCGCGGCACAGATACGCAGTATTTT	CASSLTIRTIRGTDTQYF
many	.	TRBV20-1	TRBJ2-5	TGCAGTGCTAGGGGTCCCACAGGGCAAGAGACCCAGTACTTC	CSARGPTGQETQYF
.	.	TRBV28	TRBJ2-7	TGTGCCAGCAGTCCCTCAAATAGCGAGCAGTACTTC	CASSPSNSEQYF
.	TRBD1	TRBV19	TRBJ1-1	TGTGCCAGTAGTGTGGGTACAGGGGGAAGTACTGAAGCTTTCTTT	CASSVGTGGSTEAFF
.	TRBD2	TRBV24-1	TRBJ2-3	TGTGCCACCAGTGTTAGCGGGGGCAACACAGATACGCAGTATTTT	CATSVSGGNTDTQYF
.	.	TRBV7-9	TRBJ1-1	TGTGCCAGCGTCCCCCAGAACACTGAAGCTTTCTTT	CASVPQNTEAFF
.	TRBD1	TRBV6-1	TRBJ1-2	TGTGCCAGCAGAGACAGGACAGGGTACTATGGCTACACCTTC	CASRDRTGYYGYTF
few	TRBD2	TRBV7-8	TRBJ2-7	TGTGCCAGCAGCTTAGAGAGGCTAGCGGGAGCTTACGAGCAGTACTTC	CASSLERLAGAYEQYF
.	.	TRBV11-1	TRBJ1-1	TGTGCCAGCAGCTTAAGGGGAGGAGGGAGTCGCACTGAAGCTTTCTTT	CASSLRGGGSRTEAFF
.	TRBD2	TRBV7-8	TRBJ2-1	TGTGCCAGCAGCTTCGAACTAGCGGGGGGGCCCAATGAGCAGTTCTTC	CASSFELAGGPNEQFF
.	.	TRBV5-1	TRBJ2-1	TGCGCCAGCAGCCCCAGGGGTGAAGAGCAGTTCTTC	CASSPRGEEQFF
few	.	TRBV5-1	TRBJ1-5	TGCGCCAGCAGCTTGGCAGGGAACCGTGATCAGCCCCAGCATTTT	CASSLAGNRDQPQHF
.	.	TRBV30	TRBJ1-1	TGTGCCTGGAGTGTATACAGGGTGAACACTGAAGCTTTCTTT	CAWSVYRVNTEAFF
.	.	TRBV7-2	TRBJ2-2	TGTGCCAGCAGCTTTACCATTGCGGGGACTTTCACCGGGGAGCTGTTTTTT	CASSFTIAGTFTGELFF
few	.	TRBV12-3/TRBV12-4	TRBJ2-7	TGTGCCAGCAGTTTAGAGTGGTACGAGCAGTACTTC	CASSLEWYEQYF
few	.	TRBV2	TRBJ2-3	TGTGCCAGCAGTGGTGAACGGGACCTCACAGATACGCAGTATTTT	CASSGERDLTDTQYF